Described below is a single T cell receptor (beta chain) sequence and its context. As yet, its antigen is unknown. There were only Caucasian adults among the donors, and all lived in Nashville, Tennessee. The germline gives CDR1 SGHNT, CDR2 YENEEA. The ends were cut back, 5 bases at V and 2 bases at J, with 21 bases in the middle. The CDR3 loop spans 18 amino acids. Authors' methods: ImmunoSEQ output held junction-only sequences without quality scores, so filtering differed. Generated by immunoSEQ multiplex PCR, the TCRdb table keeps only in-frame clones and is missing some. The V and J calls and clone size were taken over from that table, and D and trimming were inferred from the DNA. The table records a few hundred thousand clones, about 74% of them present only once. This sample is drawn from a study of shared clonotypes between healthy human individuals. General observations from the study: Among donors, sharing of clonotypes was expected to be affected by sequencing depth. The authors sampled blood alone, and tissue repertoires likely differ.

This receptor was obtained from a woman aged 40 to 50 in good health. Some clones in this sample may be carry-over from other donors' samples. The sample comprised PBMCs. The chain uses TRBV11-3 and TRBJ2-2; D possibly corresponds to TRBD2 (5 bases). Here the CDR3 DNA reads TGTGCCAGCAGCCCTAGGCCACTGTTAGAGGGAAACACCGGGGAGCTGTTTTTT. Protein: CASSPRPLLEGNTGELFF.